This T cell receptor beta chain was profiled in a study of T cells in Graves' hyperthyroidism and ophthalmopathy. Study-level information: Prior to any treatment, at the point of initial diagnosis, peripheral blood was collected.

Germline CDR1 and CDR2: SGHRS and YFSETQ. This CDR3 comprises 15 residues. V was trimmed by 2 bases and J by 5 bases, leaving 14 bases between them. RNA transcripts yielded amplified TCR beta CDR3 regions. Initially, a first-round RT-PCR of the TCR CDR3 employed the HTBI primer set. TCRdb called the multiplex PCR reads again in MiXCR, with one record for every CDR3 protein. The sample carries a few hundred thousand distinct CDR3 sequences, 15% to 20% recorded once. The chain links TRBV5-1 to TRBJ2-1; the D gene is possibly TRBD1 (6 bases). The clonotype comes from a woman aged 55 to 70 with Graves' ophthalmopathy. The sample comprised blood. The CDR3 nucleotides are TGCGCCAGCAGCTTAGAAGGGACAAATAACAATGAGCAGTTCTTC. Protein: CASSLEGTNNNEQFF.